The 2 T cell receptor beta chains in this list originate from one sample, sequenced in a study of T cells in Graves' hyperthyroidism and ophthalmopathy. Amplified TCR beta CDR3 regions came from RNA transcripts. First-round RT-PCR with HTBI primers amplified the TCR CDR3 region. TCRdb reprocessed the multiplex PCR reads with MiXCR, giving one entry per CDR3 protein. Of hundreds of thousands of distinct CDR3 sequences listed, about 20% are singletons. Sequencing input: blood. These receptors were collected from a man in his forties with Graves' ophthalmopathy.

This clonotype has a handful of counts. In DNA form, the CDR3 reads TGTGCCAGCTCGCCGTCGCCCGGGAGGAACACTGAAGCTTTCTTT. Translated, it gives CASSPSPGRNTEAFF. The V call is TRBV18, the J call TRBJ1-1; no firm D call. V was clipped by 6 bases and J by 1 base, with 15 bases between them. CDR1 and CDR2 (germline): KGHSH, LQKENI. This CDR3 is built from 15 residues.

The chain is built from TRBV5-1 and TRBJ2-1; D is possibly TRBD2 (6 bases). This CDR3 comprises 17 residues. CDR1 and CDR2 (germline): SGHRS, YFSETQ. V was cut by 3 bases and J by 6 bases, with 22 bases left in between. CDR3 sequence (DNA): TGCGCCAGCAGCTCCCCTCGCCTAATGATGGGGGGCAATGAGCAGTTCTTC. Translated: CASSSPRLMMGGNEQFF.